The subject of this entry is one T cell receptor beta chain. This record belongs to a study of blood T cell repertoires in COVID-19. Profiled with immunoSEQ multiplex PCR; TCRdb holds only in-frame clones, not every one. Of fewer than 250,000 clones in the sample, about 88% are singletons; the top ten hold under 2%. This CDR3 is built from 16 residues. V was pared by 5 bases and J by 4 bases, with 11 bases of the junction left unmatched. The germline V gene encodes CDR1 SGHNT and CDR2 YENEEA. The sequenced sample consisted of peripheral blood. The chain links TRBV11-3 to TRBJ1-1; 9 bases align to TRBD1. This TCR came from a man aged 65-85 years with acute or convalescent COVID-19. The CDR3 DNA is TGTGCCAGCAGCGAGGGACAGGGATCCTCTGGCACTGAAGCTTTCTTT. This translates into CASSEGQGSSGTEAFF.